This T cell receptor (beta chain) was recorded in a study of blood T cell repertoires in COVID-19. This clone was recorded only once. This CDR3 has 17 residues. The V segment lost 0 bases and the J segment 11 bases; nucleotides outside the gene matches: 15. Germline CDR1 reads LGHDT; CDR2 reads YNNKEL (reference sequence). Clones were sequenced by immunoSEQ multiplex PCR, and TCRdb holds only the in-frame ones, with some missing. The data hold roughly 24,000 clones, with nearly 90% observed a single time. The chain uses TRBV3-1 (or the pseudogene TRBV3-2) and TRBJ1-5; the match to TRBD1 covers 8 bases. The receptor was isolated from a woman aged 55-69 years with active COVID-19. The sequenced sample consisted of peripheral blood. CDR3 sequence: CASSQDPPPTGVSSQHF. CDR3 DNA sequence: TGTGCCAGCAGCCAAGACCCGCCCCCGACAGGGGTTAGTTCCCAGCATTTT.